The text below deals with one T cell receptor (beta chain). The sample comes from a study of cytotoxic CD8 clonotypes in ibrutinib-treated CLL. About the study: Samples yielded averages of 200,000 to 300,000 productive templates and 94,082 productive rearrangements.

The CDR3 totals 13 residues. Per germline, CDR1 SEHNR and CDR2 FQNEAQ (reference sequence). PBMCs were cryopreserved, and about 1.8 micrograms of genomic DNA from them went into TCR beta libraries. Repertoires were generated with immunoSEQ multiplex PCR, while TCRdb's copy carries only in-frame clones and drops some. The sample has fewer than 400,000 clones, roughly 71% seen once. This clonotype originated in a human donor with chronic lymphocytic leukemia. Specimen: PBMCs, collected after 36 months of ibrutinib treatment. This chain connects TRBV7-9 to TRBJ2-5; tentative D call: TRBD1 (6 bases). Judging by the DNA end, TRBJ2-7 fits better; the J call may be wrong. This CDR3 is CASSYGQPYEQYF. CDR3 sequence (DNA): TGTGCCAGCAGTTACGGACAGCCCTACGAGCAGTACTTC.